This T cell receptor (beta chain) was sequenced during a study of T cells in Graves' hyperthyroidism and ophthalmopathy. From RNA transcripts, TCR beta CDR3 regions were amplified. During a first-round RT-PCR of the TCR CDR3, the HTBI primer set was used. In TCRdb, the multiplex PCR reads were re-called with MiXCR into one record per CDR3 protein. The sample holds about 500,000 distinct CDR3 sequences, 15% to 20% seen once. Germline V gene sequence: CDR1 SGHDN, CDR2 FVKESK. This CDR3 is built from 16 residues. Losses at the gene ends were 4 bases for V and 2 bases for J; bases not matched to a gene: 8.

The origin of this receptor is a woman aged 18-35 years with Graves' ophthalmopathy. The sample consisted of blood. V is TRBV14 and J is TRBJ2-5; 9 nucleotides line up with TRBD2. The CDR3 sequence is CASSPILAGVQETQYF. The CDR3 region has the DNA TGTGCCAGCAGCCCTATCTTAGCGGGGGTGCAAGAGACCCAGTACTTC.